A selection of T cell receptor beta chains follows, all from one sample in a study of vaccination effects on CD4 cells after COVID-19. The protocol was immunoSEQ multiplex PCR, while the TCRdb copy is restricted to in-frame clones and leaves out a portion. The table has over 45,000 clones, 50% to 80% seen once. These TCRs' antigens remain unknown. This specimen consisted of CD4+ T cells from PBMCs cultured without peptide, obtained before COVID-19 vaccination. All receptors come from a human donor who received a COVID-19 vaccine. Both conserved end residues are part of each CDR3. Size values are once, few and many counts, or a class for expanded clones, and some rows have none.

v_gene	abundance	j_gene	CDR3aa
TRBV5-8	.	TRBJ2-7	CASSSRLAVYEQYF
TRBV9	.	TRBJ1-1	CASSVGIGAGNTEAFF
TRBV12-3/TRBV12-4	.	TRBJ2-7	CASSSPLTGQEYF
TRBV15	.	TRBJ1-4	CATSKKGGENEKLFF
TRBV7-3	.	TRBJ2-3	CASSSPATADTQYF
TRBV7-2	.	TRBJ2-3	CASSSPRDSTDTQYF
TRBV25-1	.	TRBJ1-1	CASSRGYRGPDTEAFF
TRBV20-1	.	TRBJ1-2	CSAWANYGYTF
TRBV10-3	few	TRBJ1-2	CAISEASGPYGYTF
TRBV14	.	TRBJ1-4	CASSRQGAGKLFF
TRBV27	.	TRBJ1-1	CASSDLQMNTEAFF
TRBV18	few	TRBJ2-4	CASSPLQGAKNIQYF
TRBV5-5	few	TRBJ1-2	CASSPYWTANYGYTF
TRBV30	.	TRBJ1-3	CAWSAPATGVGNTIYF
TRBV28	.	TRBJ1-1	CASIPPGTIKAFF
TRBV5-1	few	TRBJ2-1	CASSSTSGTDNEQFF
TRBV19	.	TRBJ1-6	CASMGDYNSPLHF
TRBV6-2/TRBV6-3	few	TRBJ1-1	CASSYGRYTEAFF
TRBV2	.	TRBJ2-4	CASSEILGKNIQYF
TRBV6-2/TRBV6-3	.	TRBJ2-2	CASSYSKYVAGYTGELFF
TRBV9	.	TRBJ2-1	CASREPGLGTHNEQFF
TRBV6-2/TRBV6-3	.	TRBJ2-2	CASSYLRAGELFF
TRBV29-1	few	TRBJ1-3	CSVQGYSGNTIYF
TRBV5-1	.	TRBJ2-1	CASSSGTSPHEQFF
TRBV5-1	.	TRBJ1-5	CASSLGGSNQPQHF
TRBV3-1/TRBV3-2	.	TRBJ2-3	CASSPGSWGLTDTQYF
TRBV28	.	TRBJ2-7	CASSVPSRVEQYF
TRBV4-1	.	TRBJ2-1	CASSQGLAGGYNEQFF
TRBV5-1	.	TRBJ2-5	CASSSTGIGETQYF
TRBV3-1/TRBV3-2	.	TRBJ1-2	CASSQGGVYGYTF
TRBV7-8	.	TRBJ1-2	CASSPGRRRHYGYTF
TRBV3-1/TRBV3-2	.	TRBJ1-6	CASSPSTGGNSPLHF
TRBV6-2/TRBV6-3	.	TRBJ2-5	CASSYSRVETQYF
TRBV2	.	TRBJ1-1	CASSSAQGVKAFF
TRBV5-1	.	TRBJ1-2	CASSPAHYGYTF
TRBV5-1	.	TRBJ2-3	CASRTRSTDTQYF
TRBV12-3/TRBV12-4	.	TRBJ1-3	CASSPTGENTIYF
TRBV7-2	few	TRBJ1-5	CASSQGQGAQPQHF
TRBV5-3	.	TRBJ1-4	CARRGAGVGTNEKLFF
TRBV12-3/TRBV12-4	.	TRBJ2-5	CASSRLERGTQYF
TRBV5-6	.	TRBJ1-6	CASSSDGQWAPLHF
TRBV4-1	few	TRBJ1-1	CASSQRPGGGNTEAFF
TRBV11-2	few	TRBJ1-2	CASSLAGGRKSGYTF
TRBV13	.	TRBJ2-5	CASSLVGQETQYF
TRBV2	.	TRBJ2-3	CASSPTLVLNTDTQYF
TRBV13	few	TRBJ1-5	CASSPDGGEGASRYQPQHF
TRBV20-1	.	TRBJ2-7	CSASQVRYEQYF
TRBV6-2/TRBV6-3	few	TRBJ2-3	CASSYGIPTDTQYF
TRBV6-5	.	TRBJ2-2	CASRRTTTGELFF
TRBV10-3	.	TRBJ2-7	CAISESNLRNEQYF
TRBV19	few	TRBJ1-1	CASSIRDSLNTEAFF
TRBV2	few	TRBJ1-6	CAGLAGTANSPLHF
TRBV6-5	.	TRBJ1-1	CASSYGPRLNTEAFF